This entry describes one TCR beta chain. This record comes from a study of regulatory T cells in long-lasting Graves disease. Between the trimmed V and J ends, which lost 4 bases and 4 bases, there was a span of 14 bases. This CDR3 has 14 residues. The V gene's germline CDR1 is SEHNR and CDR2 FQNEAQ (reference sequence). Time point here: newly diagnosed GD, antithyroid drugs for less than 3 months. PBMC-extracted RNA yielded the TCR library. Patients were enrolled at an endocrinology department in Xi'an, China. Blood from the periphery, about 9.2 milliliters in all, was drawn into EDTA tubes. Arm-PCR with iRepertoire HTBI primers amplified the CDR3 regions for these TCR beta libraries. TCRdb processed the multiplex PCR reads anew with MiXCR; each CDR3 protein has one entry. The sample includes about 360,000 distinct CDR3 sequences, 15% to 20% of them seen just once. These data are also associated with another study on T cells in Graves' hyperthyroidism and ophthalmopathy. That investigation notes: TCR CDR3 regions were first amplified by RT-PCR with HTBI primers.

The sequenced sample was peripheral blood mononuclear cells (PBMCs), obtained at new diagnosis, from a patient treated with antithyroid drugs. The genes are TRBV7-9 and TRBJ2-7; D is uncertain. The TCR originated in a woman between 18 and 30 years old with Graves disease. CDR3 DNA: TGTGCCAGCAGCTCCCCCTTGCACCAGTACGAGCAGTACTTC. This encodes CASSSPLHQYEQYF.